This TCR beta chain was recorded in a study of cytomegalovirus exposure and HLA in healthy donors. Whole-study findings and limits: Under in vitro conditions, three CMV-associated chains were confirmed as specific for CMV antigens. The study flagged approximately 180 TCR beta chains as cytomegalovirus-associated.

Notes on this clone: Its target is unknown.

Only in-frame clones appear in the TCRdb table, and some are missing; sequencing was by immunoSEQ multiplex PCR. Of 170,000 or so clones listed, approximately 81% are singletons. V lost 0 bases and J lost 3, with 8 bases in between. This CDR3 is built from 14 residues. CDR1 is MNHNY and CDR2 is SVGAGI in the germline V gene (reference sequence). The sample consisted of PBMCs. V gene TRBV6-6 combines with J gene TRBJ1-2; TRBD1 might be the D (5 bases). The receptor comes from a man aged 18 to 30 in good health and CMV-seropositive. CDR3 residues: CASSYSGGDYGYTF. DNA for the CDR3: TGTGCCAGCAGTTACTCGGGAGGGGACTATGGCTACACCTTC.